A selection of T cell receptor beta chains follows, all from one sample in a study of brain T cells in children with intractable seizures. Profiled with immunoSEQ multiplex PCR; TCRdb holds only in-frame clones, not every one. The sample consists of 340,000 or so clones, about 94% of them appearing once. The source material was peripheral blood, sampled around 5 months after surgery. The receptor source for this set is a boy under three years old with tuberous sclerosis and intractable seizures. Both conserved end residues are trimmed from each CDR3.

cdr3_aa | cdr3_length | j_call | v_call
ASSPIPFDLAQH | 12 | TRBJ1-5 | TRBV19
ASSSSGTSYEQF | 12 | TRBJ2-1 | TRBV9
ASSLMGLDGNEQF | 13 | TRBJ2-1 | TRBV7-3
ASRLTGVNEKLF | 12 | TRBJ1-4 | TRBV27
ASSIDLGGVEEKLF | 14 | TRBJ1-4 | TRBV19
ASSQDLGHQETQY | 13 | TRBJ2-5 | TRBV3-1/TRBV3-2
ASSSGRDRTETQY | 13 | TRBJ2-5 | TRBV7-9
ASSEFGSGRITDTQY | 15 | TRBJ2-3 | TRBV6-1
ASSYSGASYEQY | 12 | TRBJ2-7 | TRBV5-1
ASSPPTGDYLTNTEAF | 16 | TRBJ1-1 | TRBV19
AISESGDNSPLH | 12 | TRBJ1-6 | TRBV10-3
ASSLEGSSGNTIY | 13 | TRBJ1-3 | TRBV7-9
ASSMPWEGADMNTEAF | 16 | TRBJ1-1 | TRBV19
ASSLDGAGGETQY | 13 | TRBJ2-5 | TRBV7-7
ASSPTGGANVLT | 12 | TRBJ2-6 | TRBV7-3
ASSDGRVGRYT | 11 | TRBJ1-2 | TRBV6-1